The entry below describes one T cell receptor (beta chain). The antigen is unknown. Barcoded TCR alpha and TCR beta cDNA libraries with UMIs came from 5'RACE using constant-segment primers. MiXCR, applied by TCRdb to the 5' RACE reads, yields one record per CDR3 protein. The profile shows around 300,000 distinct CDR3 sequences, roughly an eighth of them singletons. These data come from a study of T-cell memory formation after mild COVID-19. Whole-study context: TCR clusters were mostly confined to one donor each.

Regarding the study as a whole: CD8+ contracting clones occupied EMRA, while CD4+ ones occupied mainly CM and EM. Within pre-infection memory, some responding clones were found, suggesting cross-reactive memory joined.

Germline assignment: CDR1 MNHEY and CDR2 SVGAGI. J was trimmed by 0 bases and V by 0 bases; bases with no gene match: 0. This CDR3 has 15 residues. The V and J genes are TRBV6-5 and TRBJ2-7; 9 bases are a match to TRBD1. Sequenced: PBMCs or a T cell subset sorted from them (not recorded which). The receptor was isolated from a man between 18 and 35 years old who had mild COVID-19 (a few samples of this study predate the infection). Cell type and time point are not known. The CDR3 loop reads CASSYSGQGSYEQYF. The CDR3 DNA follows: TGTGCCAGCAGTTACTCGGGACAGGGCTCCTACGAGCAGTACTTC.